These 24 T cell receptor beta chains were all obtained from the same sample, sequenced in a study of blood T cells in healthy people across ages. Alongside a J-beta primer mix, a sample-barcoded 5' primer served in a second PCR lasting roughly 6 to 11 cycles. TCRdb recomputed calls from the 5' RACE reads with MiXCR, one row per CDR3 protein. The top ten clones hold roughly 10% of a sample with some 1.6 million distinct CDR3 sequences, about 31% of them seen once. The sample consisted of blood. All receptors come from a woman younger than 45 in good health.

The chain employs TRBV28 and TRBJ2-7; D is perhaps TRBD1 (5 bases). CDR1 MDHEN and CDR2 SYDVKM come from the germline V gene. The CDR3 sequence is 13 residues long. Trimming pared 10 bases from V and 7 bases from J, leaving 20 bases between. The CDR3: CATHGARLGEQYF. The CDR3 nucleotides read TGTGCCACCCATGGGGCCCGGCTGGGTGAGCAGTACTTC.

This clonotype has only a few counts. The CDR3 DNA reads as TGTGCCAGCAGCGCCATTCCTTTCTCGAGGGGATCGAGCTCCTACAATGAGCAGTTCTTC. It specifies CASSAIPFSRGSSSYNEQFF. The V and J genes are TRBV9 and TRBJ2-1; D may correspond to TRBD1 or TRBD2 (5 bases each). The CDR3 is 20 amino acids. From germline, CDR1 is SGDLS and CDR2 YYNGEE. Trimming removed 3 bases at V and 0 bases at J, with 25 bases between.

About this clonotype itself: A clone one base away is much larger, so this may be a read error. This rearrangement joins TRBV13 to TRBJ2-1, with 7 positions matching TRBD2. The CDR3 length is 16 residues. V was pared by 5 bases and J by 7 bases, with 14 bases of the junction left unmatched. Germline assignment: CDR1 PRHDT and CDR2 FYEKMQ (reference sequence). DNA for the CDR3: TGTGCCAGCAGCCAAGAGGGGATTAGCGGGCTGAATGAGCAGTTCTTC. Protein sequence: CASSQEGISGLNEQFF.

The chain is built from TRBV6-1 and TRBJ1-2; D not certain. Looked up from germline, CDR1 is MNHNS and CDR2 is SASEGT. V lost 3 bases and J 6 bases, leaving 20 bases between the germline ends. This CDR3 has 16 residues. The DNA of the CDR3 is TGTGCCAGCAGTGAGGGAGAGGGAGAGGGCCTGGATGGCTACACCTTC. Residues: CASSEGEGEGLDGYTF.

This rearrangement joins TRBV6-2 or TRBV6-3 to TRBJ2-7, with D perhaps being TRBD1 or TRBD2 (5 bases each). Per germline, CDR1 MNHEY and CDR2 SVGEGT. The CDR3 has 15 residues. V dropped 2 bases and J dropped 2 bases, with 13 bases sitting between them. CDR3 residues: CASSYGSGQTYEQYF. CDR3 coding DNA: TGTGCCAGCAGTTACGGTTCGGGGCAGACCTACGAGCAGTACTTC.

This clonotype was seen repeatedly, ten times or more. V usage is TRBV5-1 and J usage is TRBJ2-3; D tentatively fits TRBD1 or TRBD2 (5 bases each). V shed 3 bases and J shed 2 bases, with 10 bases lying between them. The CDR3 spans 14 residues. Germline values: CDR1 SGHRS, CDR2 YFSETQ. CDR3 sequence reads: CASSSGRNTDTQYF. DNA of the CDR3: TGCGCCAGCAGCTCGGGACGTAACACAGATACGCAGTATTTT.

For the CDR3, the DNA is TGTGCCAGCAGTCTCCTATTTGGACAGCGCGCTATGAACACTGAAGCTTTCTTT. Amino acid sequence: CASSLLFGQRAMNTEAFF. The V gene is TRBV12-3 or TRBV12-4, the J gene TRBJ1-1; TRBD1 is a possible D gene (6 bases). Trimming cost V 5 bases and J 0 bases, with 22 bases left between them. The CDR3 length is 18 residues.

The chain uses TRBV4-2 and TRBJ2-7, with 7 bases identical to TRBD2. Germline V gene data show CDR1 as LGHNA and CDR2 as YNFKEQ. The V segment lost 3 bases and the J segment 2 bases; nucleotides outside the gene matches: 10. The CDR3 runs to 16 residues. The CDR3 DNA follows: TGTGCCAGCAGCCAGTCAGACCGGGGGGACCCCTACGAGCAGTACTTC. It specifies CASSQSDRGDPYEQYF.

The DNA of the CDR3 is TGCAGTGCTAGAGGGGACGGACACGGGAGCTTCGGGTATGGCTACACCTTC. Protein sequence: CSARGDGHGSFGYGYTF. The V gene is TRBV20-1, the J gene TRBJ1-2, with a possible D match to TRBD1 (5 bases). The V end was cut by 1 base, the J end by 5 bases, with 23 bases between. The CDR3 has 17 amino acids. Germline V gene data show CDR1 as DFQATT and CDR2 as SNEGSKA (reference sequence).

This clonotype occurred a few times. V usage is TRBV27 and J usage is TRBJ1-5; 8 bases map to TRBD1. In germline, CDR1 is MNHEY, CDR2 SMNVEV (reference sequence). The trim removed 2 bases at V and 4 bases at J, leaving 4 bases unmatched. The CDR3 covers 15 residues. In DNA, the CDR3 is TGTGCCAGCAGTTTACGGACAGGGTTTAATCAGCCCCAGCATTTT. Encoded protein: CASSLRTGFNQPQHF.

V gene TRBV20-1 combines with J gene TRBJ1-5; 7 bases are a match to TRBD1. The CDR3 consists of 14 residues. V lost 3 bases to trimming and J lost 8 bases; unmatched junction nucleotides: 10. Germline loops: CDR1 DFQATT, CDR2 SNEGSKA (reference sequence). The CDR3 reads CSASTGTEYEPQHF. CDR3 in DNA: TGCAGTGCTAGCACCGGGACAGAGTATGAGCCCCAGCATTTT.

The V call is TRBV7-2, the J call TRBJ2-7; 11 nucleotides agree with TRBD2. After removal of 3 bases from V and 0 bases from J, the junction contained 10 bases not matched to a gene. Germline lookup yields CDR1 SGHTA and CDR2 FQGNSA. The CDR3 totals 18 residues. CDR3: CASSFAGLGTSGSYEQYF. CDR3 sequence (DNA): TGTGCCAGCAGCTTCGCTGGCCTCGGGACTAGCGGCTCCTACGAGCAGTACTTC.

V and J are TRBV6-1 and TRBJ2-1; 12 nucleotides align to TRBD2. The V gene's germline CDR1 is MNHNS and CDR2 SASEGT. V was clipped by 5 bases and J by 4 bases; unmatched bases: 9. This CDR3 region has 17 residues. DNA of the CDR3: TGTGCCAGCAGTCCCCGGGGTCTAGCGGGAGGGTACAATGAGCAGTTCTTC. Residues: CASSPRGLAGGYNEQFF.

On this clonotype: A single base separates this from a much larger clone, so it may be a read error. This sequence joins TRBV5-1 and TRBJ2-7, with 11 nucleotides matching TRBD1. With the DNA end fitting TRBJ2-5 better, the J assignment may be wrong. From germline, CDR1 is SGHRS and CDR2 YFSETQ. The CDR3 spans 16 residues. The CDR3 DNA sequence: TGCGCCAGCAACTTGGGGGACAGGGGGTCAGAACAGACCCAGTACTTC. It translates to CASNLGDRGSEQTQYF.

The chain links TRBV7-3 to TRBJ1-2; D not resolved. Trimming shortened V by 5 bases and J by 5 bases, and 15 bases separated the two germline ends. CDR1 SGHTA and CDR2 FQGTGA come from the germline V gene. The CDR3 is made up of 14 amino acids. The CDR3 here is CASSRLPRKYGYTF. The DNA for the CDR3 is TGTGCCAGCAGCCGCCTACCCAGAAAGTATGGCTACACCTTC.

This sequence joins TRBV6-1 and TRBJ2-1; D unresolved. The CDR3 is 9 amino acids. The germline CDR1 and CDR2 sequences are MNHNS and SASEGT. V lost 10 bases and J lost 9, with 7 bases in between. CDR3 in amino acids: CAISSEQFF. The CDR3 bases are TGTGCCATCTCGTCTGAGCAGTTCTTC.

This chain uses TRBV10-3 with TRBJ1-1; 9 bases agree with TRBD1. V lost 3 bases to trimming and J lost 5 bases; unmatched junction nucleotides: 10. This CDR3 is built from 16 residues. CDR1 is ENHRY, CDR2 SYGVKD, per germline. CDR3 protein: CAISDPKQGARTEAFF. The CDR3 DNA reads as TGTGCCATCAGTGACCCCAAACAGGGGGCGAGGACTGAAGCTTTCTTT.

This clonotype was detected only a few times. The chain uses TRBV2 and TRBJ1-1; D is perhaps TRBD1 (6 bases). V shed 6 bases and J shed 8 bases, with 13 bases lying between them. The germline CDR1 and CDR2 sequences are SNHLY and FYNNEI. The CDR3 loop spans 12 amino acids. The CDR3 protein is CASRRSGTEAFF. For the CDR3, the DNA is TGTGCCAGCAGGCGATCAGGGACAGAAGCTTTCTTT. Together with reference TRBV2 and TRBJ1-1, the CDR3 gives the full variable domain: EPEVTQTPSHQVTQMGQEVILRCVPISNHLYFYWYRQILGQKVEFLVSFYNNEISEKSEIFDDQFSVERPDGSNFTLKIRSTKLEDSAMYFCASRRSGTEAFFGQGTRLTVV.

The CDR3 region is CASSLASSWAGVEGNEKLFF. The CDR3 region has the DNA TGTGCCAGCAGCTTGGCGTCATCCTGGGCAGGGGTGGAGGGAAATGAAAAACTGTTTTTT. V usage is TRBV5-5 and J usage is TRBJ1-4; TRBD1 might be the D (6 bases). Trimming left V 0 bases short and J 5 bases short, with 26 bases between. This CDR3 is 20 amino acids long. Germline loops: CDR1 SGHKS, CDR2 YYEKEE (reference sequence).

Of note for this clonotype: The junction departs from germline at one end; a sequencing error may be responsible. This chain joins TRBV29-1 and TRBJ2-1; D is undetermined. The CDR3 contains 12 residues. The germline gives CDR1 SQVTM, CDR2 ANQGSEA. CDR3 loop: CSVGQTDNKQFF. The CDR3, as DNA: TGCAGCGTTGGCCAGACCGACAATAAGCAGTTCTTC.

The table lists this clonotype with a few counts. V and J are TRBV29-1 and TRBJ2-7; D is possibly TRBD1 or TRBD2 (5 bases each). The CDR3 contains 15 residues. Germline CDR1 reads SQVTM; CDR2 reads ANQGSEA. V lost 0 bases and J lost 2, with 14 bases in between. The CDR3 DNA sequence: TGCAGCGTTGAAGATGATCAGGTGGGGGCCTACGAGCAGTACTTC. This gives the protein CSVEDDQVGAYEQYF.

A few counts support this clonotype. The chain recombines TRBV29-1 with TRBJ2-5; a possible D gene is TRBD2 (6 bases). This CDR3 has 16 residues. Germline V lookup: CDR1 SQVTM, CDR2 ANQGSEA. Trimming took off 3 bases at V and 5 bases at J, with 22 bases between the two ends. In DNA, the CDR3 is TGCAGCGTTGACGGGCAGGGAATGCGGGATTGGGAGACCCAGTACTTC. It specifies CSVDGQGMRDWETQYF.

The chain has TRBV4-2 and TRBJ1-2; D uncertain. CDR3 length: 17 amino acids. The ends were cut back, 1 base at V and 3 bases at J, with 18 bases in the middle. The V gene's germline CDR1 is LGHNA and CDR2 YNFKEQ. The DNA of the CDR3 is TGTGCCAGCAGCCAAGGGACCAAGGACGTGATGGACTATGGCTACACCTTC. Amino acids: CASSQGTKDVMDYGYTF.

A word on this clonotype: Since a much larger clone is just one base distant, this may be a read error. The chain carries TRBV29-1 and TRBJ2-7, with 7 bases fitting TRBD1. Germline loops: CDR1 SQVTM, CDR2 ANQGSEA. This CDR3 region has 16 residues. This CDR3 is CSAEGGPYPSSYEQYF. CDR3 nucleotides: TGCAGCGCTGAAGGGGGCCCTTATCCGAGCTCCTACGAGCAGTACTTC.